The 21 T cell receptor beta chains in this list originate from one sample, sequenced in a study of blood T cell repertoires in COVID-19. Generated by immunoSEQ multiplex PCR, the TCRdb table keeps only in-frame clones and is missing some. The table lists 110,000 to 150,000 clones, 75% to 90% of them singletons. The sample taken for sequencing was peripheral blood. The origin of the receptors is a woman aged 55-70 years with active COVID-19.

This chain's CDR3 is CASSIGLAGLLSSYNEQFF. The CDR3 region has the DNA TGTGCCAGTAGTATAGGACTAGCGGGGCTTCTAAGCTCCTACAATGAGCAGTTCTTC. The chain has TRBV19 and TRBJ2-1; 11 bases line up with TRBD2. Germline loops: CDR1 LNHDA, CDR2 SQIVND (reference sequence). V was pared by 1 base and J by 0 bases, with 8 bases of the junction left unmatched. CDR3 length: 19 amino acids.

The chain uses TRBV7-3 and TRBJ2-3; 7 nucleotides line up with TRBD1. With V trimmed by 4 bases and J by 0 bases, 4 bases remained unmatched. This CDR3 is 15 amino acids long. Germline CDR1 and CDR2: SGHTA and FQGTGA. CDR3 region: CASSSQGRSTDTQYF. The CDR3 coding sequence is TGTGCCAGCAGCTCACAGGGGCGTAGCACAGATACGCAGTATTTT.

The chain recombines TRBV6-4 with TRBJ2-5, with TRBD2 identical over 8 bases. The germline V gene has CDR1 MRHNA and CDR2 SNTAGT. This CDR3 has 15 residues. Losses at the gene ends were 3 bases for V and 5 bases for J; bases not matched to a gene: 8. The CDR3 protein is CASSEREASGETQYF. CDR3 nucleotides: TGTGCCAGCAGTGAGCGGGAGGCCTCTGGTGAGACCCAGTACTTC.

The chain joins TRBV5-4 to TRBJ2-7; a possible D gene is TRBD2 (6 bases). V lost 0 bases to trimming and J lost 2 bases, with 9 bases between them. CDR1 is SGHNT and CDR2 is YYREEE in the germline V gene (reference sequence). There are 14 residues in the CDR3. Here the CDR3 DNA reads TGTGCCAGCAGCTTGGAAGCGGGTGCCTACGAGCAGTACTTC. Translation: CASSLEAGAYEQYF.

This clone was seen only a few times. The V gene is TRBV6-6, the J gene TRBJ1-4; D unclear. The CDR3 has 15 residues. Germline-derived CDR1 and CDR2 are MNHNY and SVGAGI (reference sequence). V shed 6 bases and J shed 6 bases, with 17 bases lying between them. The DNA for the CDR3 is TGTGCCAGCAGGAACAGTCAGATGAGGGATGAAAAACTGTTTTTT. It codes for CASRNSQMRDEKLFF.

This rearrangement joins TRBV19 to TRBJ1-5; 8 bases agree with TRBD1. Germline loops: CDR1 LNHDA, CDR2 SQIVND (reference sequence). V shed 4 bases and J 3 bases; nucleotides not matched to a gene: 14. The CDR3 has 18 amino acids. This CDR3 reads CASSKYGDRLTSNQPQHF. The CDR3 region has the DNA TGTGCCAGTAGTAAATACGGGGACAGGCTAACATCCAATCAGCCCCAGCATTTT.

The genes are TRBV28 and TRBJ1-5; 9 bases line up with TRBD1. Looked up from germline, CDR1 is MDHEN and CDR2 is SYDVKM. Unmatched junction bases numbered 15, after V lost 7 bases and J lost 8 bases. The CDR3 has 16 amino acids. In nucleotides, the CDR3 is TGTGCCAGCACTTATTACAGGGGGCTAAGGTATGAGCCCCAGCATTTT. It codes for CASTYYRGLRYEPQHF.

The chain is built from TRBV7-2 and TRBJ2-5; 9 bases align to TRBD1. Germline CDR1 and CDR2: SGHTA and FQGNSA. Trimming at V came to 10 bases and at J to 5 bases, leaving 14 bases not matched to a gene. There are 15 residues in the CDR3. CDR3 in amino acids: CATSIQGAPTETQYF. As DNA, the CDR3 is TGTGCCACCTCCATACAGGGGGCCCCAACGGAGACCCAGTACTTC.

The chain links TRBV7-2 to TRBJ1-4; TRBD1 agrees at 7 bases. In germline, CDR1 is SGHTA, CDR2 FQGNSA. The CDR3 loop spans 17 amino acids. Trimming took 1 base from V and 4 from J; bases not matched to a gene: 9. This chain's CDR3 is CASSLVTGDPYNEKLFF. Here the CDR3 DNA reads TGTGCCAGCAGCTTAGTAACAGGGGACCCTTATAATGAAAAACTGTTTTTT.

Only a few counts were recorded for this clone. The chain links TRBV5-6 to TRBJ2-7; possibly TRBD1 for D (6 bases). V shed 5 bases and J shed 2 bases, with 14 bases lying between them. In germline, CDR1 is SGHDT, CDR2 YYEEEE. The CDR3 spans 14 residues. CDR3 sequence (DNA): TGTGCCAGCAGTCGTCCTTCAGGGGCCTACGAGCAGTACTTC. It yields the protein CASSRPSGAYEQYF.

This rearrangement joins TRBV20-1 to TRBJ2-2, with unresolved D. Germline V lookup: CDR1 DFQATT, CDR2 SNEGSKA (reference sequence). The CDR3 spans 11 residues. Written as DNA, the CDR3 is TGCAGCCCTTCTCCCGCCGGGGAGCTGTTTTTT. Protein sequence: CSPSPAGELFF.

The chain joins TRBV2 to TRBJ1-2; 10 positions match TRBD1. In germline, CDR1 is SNHLY, CDR2 FYNNEI. The CDR3 consists of 14 residues. The J segment lost 8 bases and the V segment lost 7 bases, leaving 10 bases of the junction unmatched. The CDR3 protein is CASIPGQGSRGYTF. The CDR3 DNA follows: TGTGCCAGCATTCCGGGACAGGGGTCGAGAGGCTACACCTTC.

This chain uses TRBV7-2 with TRBJ2-7, with 12 bases matching TRBD2. Unmatched junction bases numbered 10, after V lost 3 bases and J lost 7 bases. CDR3 length: 16 residues. CDR1 is SGHTA, CDR2 FQGNSA, per germline. CDR3 sequence: CASSLSPSGRVGEQYF. The CDR3 region has the DNA TGTGCCAGCAGCTTGTCTCCTAGCGGGAGGGTTGGGGAGCAGTACTTC.

The V call is TRBV19, the J call TRBJ1-6, with D maybe TRBD1 (6 bases). With 2 bases removed from V and 2 bases from J, the gap between germline ends came to 7 bases. The CDR3 length is 15 residues. Looked up from germline, CDR1 is LNHDA and CDR2 is SQIVND (reference sequence). CDR3 sequence reads: CASSIKGAYNSPLHF. The CDR3, as DNA: TGTGCCAGTAGTATAAAGGGGGCCTATAATTCACCCCTCCACTTT. Full variable domain (outside the CDR3, taken from reference TRBV19 and TRBJ1-6): DGGITQSPKYLFRKEGQNVTLSCEQNLNHDAMYWYRQDPGQGLRLIYYSQIVNDFQKGDIAEGYSVSREKKESFPLTVTSAQKNPTAFYLCASSIKGAYNSPLHFGNGTRLTVT.

This clone has only one observation. The chain has TRBV5-1 and TRBJ1-1, with no clear D. CDR3 size: 11 residues. Trimming removed 0 bases from V and 11 bases from J, with 8 bases in between. Germline V gene lookup returns CDR1 SGHRS and CDR2 YFSETQ. CDR3 nucleotides: TGCGCCAGCAGCTTGGGAGGAGATGCTTTCTTT. It translates to CASSLGGDAFF. Together with reference TRBV5-1 and TRBJ1-1, the CDR3 gives the full variable domain: KAGVTQTPRYLIKTRGQQVTLSCSPISGHRSVSWYQQTPGQGLQFLFEYFSETQRNKGNFPGRFSGRQFSNSRSEMNVSTLELGDSALYLCASSLGGDAFFGQGTRLTVV.

As to this clone: The DNA is omitted, as the CDR3 cannot be located on it reliably, and the CDR3 follows TCRdb's listing. The chain links TRBV28 to TRBJ2-7; the DNA was not used to check the table's D call, TRBD1. The CDR3 extends over 17 residues, inclusive of both ends. The germline V gene has CDR1 MDHEN and CDR2 SYDVKM. The CDR3 loop reads CASSILSLDMGPYEQYF.

The chain uses TRBV11-2 and TRBJ2-7; a possible D gene is TRBD1 (6 bases). CDR3 size: 18 residues. V was clipped by 1 base and J by 2 bases, with 21 bases between them. From germline, CDR1 is SGHAT and CDR2 FQNNGV. CDR3 protein: CASSLGLYRAGAAYEQYF. CDR3 bases: TGTGCCAGCAGCTTAGGGTTGTATCGGGCAGGGGCCGCCTACGAGCAGTACTTC.

The chain uses TRBV7-2 and TRBJ2-2, with D unresolved. The V gene's germline CDR1 is SGHTA and CDR2 FQGNSA. This CDR3 region has 13 residues. The ends were cut back, 3 bases at V and 6 bases at J, with 8 bases in the middle. The CDR3 DNA follows: TGTGCCAGCAGCTTCCGCGAGCCCGGGGAGCTGTTTTTT. Protein: CASSFREPGELFF.

The rearrangement uses TRBV4-1 and TRBJ1-1, with D unclear. Trimming shortened V by 1 base and J by 8 bases, and 11 bases separated the two germline ends. CDR3 size: 13 residues. Germline CDR1 and CDR2: MGHRA and YSYEKL. The CDR3 DNA reads TGCGCCAGCAGCCAAGTCGGTAGCCCAGAAGCTTTCTTT. It codes for CASSQVGSPEAFF.

The chain uses TRBV19 and TRBJ2-1; 9 bases match TRBD2. V was pared by 3 bases and J by 8 bases, with 5 bases of the junction left unmatched. CDR1 is LNHDA and CDR2 is SQIVND in the germline V gene (reference sequence). This CDR3 region has 14 residues. The CDR3 here is CASSIQAGGDEQFF. CDR3 nucleotides: TGTGCCAGTAGTATCCAAGCGGGAGGCGATGAGCAGTTCTTC.

This sequence joins TRBV21-1 and TRBJ2-1; TRBD2, the D gene given by the table, was not confirmed from the DNA. TRBV21-1 is an annotated pseudogene. The CDR3 runs 14 residues. CDR3 in DNA: TGTGCCAGCAGACTAGCGGAGTCCTACAATGAGCAGTTCTTC. Protein product: CASRLAESYNEQFF.